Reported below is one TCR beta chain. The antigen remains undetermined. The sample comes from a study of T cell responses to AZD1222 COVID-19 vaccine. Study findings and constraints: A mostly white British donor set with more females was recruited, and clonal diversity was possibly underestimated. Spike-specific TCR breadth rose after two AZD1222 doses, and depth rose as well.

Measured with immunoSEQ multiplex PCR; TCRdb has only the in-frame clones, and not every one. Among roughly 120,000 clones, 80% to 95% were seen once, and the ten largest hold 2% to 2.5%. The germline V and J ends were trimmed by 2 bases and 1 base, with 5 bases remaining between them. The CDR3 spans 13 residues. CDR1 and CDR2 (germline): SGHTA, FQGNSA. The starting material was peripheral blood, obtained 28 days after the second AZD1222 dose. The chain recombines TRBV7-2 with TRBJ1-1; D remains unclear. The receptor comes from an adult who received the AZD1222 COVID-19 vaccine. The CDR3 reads CASSLSGNTEAFF. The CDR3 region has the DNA TGTGCCAGCAGCTTATCGGGGAACACTGAAGCTTTCTTT.